The source of this T cell receptor beta chain is a study of Ad26.COV2.S vaccination and SARS-CoV-2 variants. The germline CDR1 and CDR2 sequences are SGHTA and FQGNSA. The CDR3 runs 15 residues. The ends lost 3 bases at V and 6 bases at J; junction bases unmatched: 5. Some clones are missing from TCRdb's copy, which holds only in-frame ones; the method was immunoSEQ multiplex PCR. The table includes around 400,000 clones, about 91% detected once. Treatment in this sample: some 20 received Ad26.COV2.S at low or high dose, single or two shots; 5 received placebo; per-sample allocation not given. Specimens were obtained on day 63 following the first vaccine or placebo injection.

The source is a person aged 18-60 years who received the Ad26.COV2.S COVID-19 vaccine or a placebo. The chain couples TRBV7-2 to TRBJ2-1; TRBD2 agrees at 10 bases. Source: peripheral blood, taken in a trial of Ad26.COV2.S vaccine versus placebo. CDR3 protein: CASSLGTSVVNEQFF. CDR3 DNA: TGTGCCAGCAGCTTGGGGACTAGCGTCGTCAATGAGCAGTTCTTC.